The 32 T cell receptor beta chains in this list originate from one sample, sequenced in a study of CD8 T cells in ankylosing spondylitis. TCRdb redid the calling of the 5' RACE reads with MiXCR, one entry per CDR3 protein. The sample contains roughly 230,000 distinct CDR3 sequences, 15% to 20% of which appear only once. The sample taken for sequencing was blood, either unsorted or a sorted T cell fraction (not recorded which). The receptor source for this set is a male donor with ankylosing spondylitis or in good health (not recorded which).

This chain connects TRBV5-4 to TRBJ2-1; D possibly matches TRBD1 or TRBD2 (5 bases each). With 3 bases removed from V and 4 bases from J, the gap between germline ends came to 14 bases. The CDR3 extends over 15 amino acids. Germline CDR1 is SGHNT and CDR2 is YYREEE (reference sequence). The CDR3 sequence: CASSWGIDSYNEQFF. The CDR3 nucleotides are TGTGCCAGCAGCTGGGGGATCGACAGTTACAATGAGCAGTTCTTC.

This chain uses TRBV9 with TRBJ2-7, with a tentative D call TRBD1 (5 bases). The ends were cut back, 4 bases at V and 7 bases at J, with 18 bases in the middle. The CDR3 contains 14 residues. CDR1 is SGDLS and CDR2 is YYNGEE in the germline V gene. The CDR3: CASSLYLGAQEQYF. The CDR3 nucleotides are TGTGCCAGCAGCCTTTACCTAGGGGCTCAGGAGCAGTACTTC. Full variable domain (remainder filled in from reference TRBV9 and TRBJ2-7): DSGVTQTPKHLITATGQRVTLRCSPRSGDLSVYWYQQSLDQGLQFLIQYYNGEERAKGNILERFSAQQFPDLHSELNLSSLELGDSALYFCASSLYLGAQEQYFGPGTRLTVT.

The chain recombines TRBV5-1 with TRBJ2-2, with D possibly being TRBD2 (6 bases). The CDR3 totals 16 residues. The V gene lost 0 bases and the J gene lost 7 bases, with 16 bases spanning the gap. The germline CDR1 and CDR2 sequences are SGHRS and YFSETQ. The DNA for the CDR3 is TGCGCCAGCAGCTTGGACGCGGGACTCAAGGGCGGGGAGCTGTTTTTT. Protein product: CASSLDAGLKGGELFF.

In its sample, this clonotype was seen many times. This rearrangement joins TRBV9 to TRBJ2-7; D gene uncertain. CDR3 length equals 14 residues. Trimming shortened V by 0 bases and J by 2 bases, and 9 bases separated the two germline ends. Per germline, CDR1 SGDLS and CDR2 YYNGEE. The CDR3 DNA follows: TGTGCCAGCAGCGTAGGAGACTCCACCTACGAGCAGTACTTC. Translated: CASSVGDSTYEQYF.

This clonotype was counted many times. The chain has TRBV20-1 and TRBJ2-7, with D possibly TRBD1 on 5 matching bases. Germline V gene sequence: CDR1 DFQATT, CDR2 SNEGSKA (reference sequence). This CDR3 region has 16 residues. V lost 0 bases, J lost 4 bases, and 19 bases lay in between. The CDR3 is CSARDPPSPGLYEQYF. The CDR3 DNA reads as TGCAGTGCTAGAGATCCCCCCTCTCCAGGGCTTTACGAGCAGTACTTC.

This clonotype was recorded a few times. The J gene is TRBJ2-7, the V gene TRBV7-9; D is perhaps TRBD1 (6 bases). The CDR3 loop spans 15 amino acids. Germline V gives CDR1 SEHNR, CDR2 FQNEAQ (reference sequence). Trimming removed 5 bases from V and 3 bases from J, with 17 bases in between. The CDR3 region is CASSGRTEPYYEQYF. The CDR3 bases are TGTGCCAGCAGCGGACGGACAGAGCCCTACTACGAGCAGTACTTC.

This clonotype was observed a few times. The chain uses TRBV4-2 and TRBJ2-1; TRBD1 is a possible D gene (6 bases). Germline loops: CDR1 LGHNA, CDR2 YNFKEQ. This CDR3 has 19 amino acids. Trimming shortened V by 4 bases and J by 8 bases, and 30 bases separated the two germline ends. As DNA, the CDR3 is TGTGCCAGCAGCCCCCCCCCGGGACAAAGTCTTTGGAGAAGGGATGAGCAGTTCTTC. Protein sequence: CASSPPPGQSLWRRDEQFF.

This clonotype has more than one count but fewer than ten. The rearrangement joins TRBV6-1 to TRBJ2-3; D possibly corresponds to TRBD1 (6 bases). Germline V gene data show CDR1 as MNHNS and CDR2 as SASEGT. CDR3 size: 17 residues. V was shortened by 5 bases and J by 0 bases, with 18 bases between the two germline ends. Here the CDR3 DNA reads TGTGCCAGCAGTCTCTTCCGGGACACCTCTAGCACAGATACGCAGTATTTT. Its translation is CASSLFRDTSSTDTQYF.

This clonotype was detected only once. The V call is TRBV4-3, the J call TRBJ2-7, with D perhaps TRBD2 (5 bases). CDR1 and CDR2 (germline): LGHNA, YSLEER. Trimming pared 0 bases from V and 4 bases from J, leaving 13 bases between. This CDR3 is built from 15 residues. CDR3: CASSQDHRGGYEQYF. Written as DNA, the CDR3 is TGCGCCAGCAGCCAAGATCATCGAGGCGGGTACGAGCAGTACTTC.

This clonotype was seen ten or more times. The rearrangement uses TRBV7-9 and TRBJ2-1; TRBD2 aligns across 14 bases. V was clipped by 7 bases and J by 6 bases; unmatched bases: 2. This CDR3 has 14 amino acids. Germline V gene lookup returns CDR1 SEHNR and CDR2 FQNEAQ (reference sequence). The CDR3 here is CASIGLAGGNEQFF. In DNA, the CDR3 is TGTGCCAGCATCGGACTAGCGGGGGGCAATGAGCAGTTCTTC. Full variable domain (rest looked up from reference TRBV7-9 and TRBJ2-1): DTGVSQNPRHKITKRGQNVTFRCDPISEHNRLYWYRQTLGQGPEFLTYFQNEAQLEKSRLLSDRFSAERPKGSFSTLEIQRTEQGDSAMYLCASIGLAGGNEQFFGPGTRLTVL.

This sequence joins TRBV27 and TRBJ2-2; D remains unclear. The CDR3 totals 17 residues. Germline lookup yields CDR1 MNHEY and CDR2 SMNVEV (reference sequence). The germline V and J ends were trimmed by 2 bases and 4 bases, with 17 bases remaining between them. The CDR3 DNA reads TGTGCCAGCAGTTTAATCCCTGCTGGAACCCGCACCGGGGAGCTGTTTTTT. Its protein product is CASSLIPAGTRTGELFF.

V usage is TRBV9 and J usage is TRBJ2-1, with 7 bases lining up with TRBD2. The CDR3 runs 16 residues. Germline CDR1 and CDR2: SGDLS and YYNGEE. Trimming removed 3 bases from V and 4 bases from J; junction bases left unmatched: 10. The CDR3: CASSEGGDYYYNEQFF. In DNA, the CDR3 is TGTGCCAGCAGCGAGGGTGGGGACTACTATTACAATGAGCAGTTCTTC.

This chain links TRBV7-6 with TRBJ2-1; no reliable D call. Looked up from germline, CDR1 is SGHVS and CDR2 is FNYEAQ. The V and J ends lost 2 bases and 6 bases respectively, with 14 bases between them. CDR3 size: 15 residues. The CDR3 loop is CASSLYSGRFNEQFF. CDR3 bases: TGTGCCAGCAGCTTATATTCGGGTCGGTTCAATGAGCAGTTCTTC.

This clonotype occurred a few times. The chain uses TRBV28 and TRBJ1-1; D remains unclear. Per the germline V gene, CDR1 is MDHEN and CDR2 is SYDVKM. This CDR3 has 13 amino acids. Trimming pared 5 bases from V and 1 base from J, leaving 8 bases between. CDR3 amino acids: CASSNPQNTEAFF. The DNA of the CDR3 is TGTGCCAGCAGTAACCCTCAGAACACTGAAGCTTTCTTT.

This clonotype was recorded a few times. This chain links TRBV10-3 with TRBJ1-2; D is possibly TRBD1 (5 bases). V dropped 7 bases and J dropped 8 bases, with 11 bases sitting between them. The CDR3 covers 11 residues. The germline V gene has CDR1 ENHRY and CDR2 SYGVKD. CDR3 DNA: TGTGCCATCACAGGGACTCGCGGCTACACCTTC. The encoded protein is CAITGTRGYTF.

The J gene is TRBJ1-1, the V gene TRBV4-1; D uncertain. The CDR3 loop spans 14 amino acids. The ends were cut back, 6 bases at V and 1 base at J, with 12 bases in the middle. Per germline, CDR1 MGHRA and CDR2 YSYEKL. The CDR3 sequence: CASRRTVGNTEAFF. The CDR3 DNA sequence: TGCGCCAGCAGACGGACCGTGGGGAACACTGAAGCTTTCTTT.

This clonotype showed up just a few times. This sequence joins TRBV5-1 and TRBJ2-5; 9 bases are a match to TRBD1. Trimming at V came to 3 bases and at J to 6 bases, leaving 6 bases not matched to a gene. Germline CDR1 SGHRS, CDR2 YFSETQ. CDR3 length: 14 amino acids. The CDR3 reads CASSSPDRGQTQYF. CDR3 nucleotide sequence: TGCGCCAGCAGCTCCCCGGACAGGGGACAGACCCAGTACTTC.

The chain recombines TRBV20-1 with TRBJ2-4; D is perhaps TRBD1 (6 bases). The V and J ends lost 5 bases and 0 bases respectively, with 14 bases between them. Germline-derived CDR1 and CDR2 are DFQATT and SNEGSKA (reference sequence). This CDR3 has 15 residues. The DNA for the CDR3 is TGCAGTGCTTACCCCAGGGGTATAGCCAAAAACATTCAGTACTTC. This sequence encodes CSAYPRGIAKNIQYF.

This clonotype was detected only a few times. The chain employs TRBV12-3 or TRBV12-4 and TRBJ2-5; 9 bases align to TRBD2. The CDR3 is 15 residues long. V trimming: 8 bases; J trimming: 3 bases; junction bases outside the gene matches: 10. The DNA of the CDR3 is TGTGCCAGCGGGATTTCGGGACTAGCCGAAGAGACCCAGTACTTC. Residues: CASGISGLAEETQYF.

This clonotype occurred a few times. The rearrangement links TRBV10-3 to TRBJ2-1; 10 bases line up with TRBD2. The CDR3 totals 13 residues. The germline gives CDR1 ENHRY, CDR2 SYGVKD. V lost 7 bases, J lost 7 bases, and 4 bases stayed unmatched. The CDR3 nucleotides read TGTGCCATCACCGTAGCGGGGGGTAATGAGCAGTTCTTC. Translating gives CAITVAGGNEQFF.

The CDR3 here is CASSQDGSLAYEQYF. The CDR3 DNA is TGTGCCAGCAGCCAAGACGGGTCACTTGCGTACGAGCAGTACTTC. This sequence joins TRBV4-2 and TRBJ2-7; D is uncertain. In germline, CDR1 is LGHNA, CDR2 YNFKEQ. The CDR3 is 15 amino acids. V shed 0 bases and J shed 4 bases, with 13 bases lying between them.

In DNA form, the CDR3 reads TGCAGCGTTGATCGGGGAGACTACTATGGCTACACCTTC. Its protein product is CSVDRGDYYGYTF. V usage is TRBV29-1 and J usage is TRBJ1-2; no firm D call. The V and J ends lost 3 bases and 3 bases respectively, with 11 bases between them. CDR1 and CDR2 (germline): SQVTM, ANQGSEA. This CDR3 is built from 13 residues.

This clonotype was observed a handful of times. The rearrangement uses TRBV27 and TRBJ2-1, with TRBD2 matching over 11 bases. Trimming removed 3 bases from V and 6 bases from J; junction bases left unmatched: 4. CDR3 length: 15 residues. Germline CDR1 reads MNHEY; CDR2 reads SMNVEV (reference sequence). For the CDR3, the DNA is TGTGCCAGCAGTTTCCTAGCGGGAGGACTCAATGAGCAGTTCTTC. It yields the protein CASSFLAGGLNEQFF.

This clonotype was seen only a few times. This rearrangement joins TRBV7-2 to TRBJ2-7, with D unclear. The germline V gene has CDR1 SGHTA and CDR2 FQGNSA. V lost 1 base to trimming and J lost 4 bases, with 11 bases between them. This CDR3 contains 14 residues. DNA of the CDR3: TGTGCCAGCAGCTTAGAGCATCCCCGGTACGAGCAGTACTTC. Translating gives CASSLEHPRYEQYF. The variable domain in full, completed from reference TRBV7-2 and TRBJ2-7, reads GAGVSQSPSNKVTEKGKDVELRCDPISGHTALYWYRQSLGQGLEFLIYFQGNSAPDKSGLPSDRFSAERTGGSVSTLTIQRTQQEDSAVYLCASSLEHPRYEQYFGPGTRLTVT.

V and J are TRBV29-1 and TRBJ2-7; 8 nucleotides agree with TRBD1. Trimming cost V 3 bases and J 4 bases; bases outside gene matches: 8. This CDR3 is built from 14 residues. Germline values: CDR1 SQVTM, CDR2 ANQGSEA. CDR3 loop: CSVEGQGAGYEQYF. CDR3 DNA: TGCAGCGTTGAGGGTCAGGGGGCGGGTTACGAGCAGTACTTC.

This sequence joins TRBV7-2 and TRBJ1-1, with D unclear. Germline V CDR1 and CDR2: SGHTA, FQGNSA. This CDR3 is built from 13 residues. Trimming removed 6 bases from V and 1 base from J, with 9 bases in between. The CDR3 nucleotides are TGTGCCAGCAGTTGGTATGAGAACACTGAAGCTTTCTTT. It encodes CASSWYENTEAFF.

This clonotype was seen repeatedly, ten times or more. The chain uses TRBV18 and TRBJ2-7; D may be TRBD1 (6 bases). CDR1 KGHSH and CDR2 LQKENI come from the germline V gene. The CDR3 loop spans 14 amino acids. Trimming pared 0 bases from V and 4 bases from J, leaving 10 bases between. The CDR3 sequence: CASSPPGQTYEQYF. CDR3 DNA: TGTGCCAGCTCACCACCGGGACAAACTTACGAGCAGTACTTC.

The chain carries TRBV20-1 and TRBJ2-7; a weak D match, TRBD1 (7 bases). The ends were cut back, 6 bases at V and 1 base at J, with 16 bases in the middle. The CDR3 loop spans 14 amino acids. Germline loops: CDR1 DFQATT, CDR2 SNEGSKA (reference sequence). The CDR3 region is CSATDREASYEQYF. The DNA for the CDR3 is TGCAGTGCCACCGACAGGGAGGCTTCCTACGAGCAGTACTTC.

There are a few counts of this clonotype. This rearrangement joins TRBV29-1 to TRBJ2-5; weak D call: TRBD1 (6 bases). The germline V gene has CDR1 SQVTM and CDR2 ANQGSEA. CDR3 length: 13 residues. V was trimmed by 4 bases and J by 3 bases, leaving 12 bases between them. DNA for the CDR3: TGCAGCGTTGGGGGGACAAAAGAAGAGACCCAGTACTTC. This encodes CSVGGTKEETQYF.

This clonotype was observed a few times. V and J are TRBV25-1 and TRBJ2-7; TRBD1 matches 7 bases. Trimming took 2 bases from V and 8 from J; bases not matched to a gene: 9. Germline CDR1 and CDR2: MGHDK and SYGVNS. CDR3 length: 14 amino acids. The CDR3 DNA reads as TGTGCCAGCAGTGAAGGGGGAACAGGGGTTCAGCAGTACTTC. The encoded protein is CASSEGGTGVQQYF.

The chain joins TRBV7-9 to TRBJ2-7; TRBD1 aligns across 7 bases. Trimming took 5 bases from V and 8 from J; bases not matched to a gene: 9. The germline V gene encodes CDR1 SEHNR and CDR2 FQNEAQ (reference sequence). The CDR3 extends over 13 amino acids. The chain's CDR3 is CASSLGQRYQQYF. CDR3 DNA: TGTGCCAGCAGCCTGGGACAGAGGTATCAGCAGTACTTC.

The table lists this clonotype with a few counts. The V and J genes are TRBV27 and TRBJ2-7; TRBD1 matches 7 bases. The CDR3 spans 14 residues. The ends lost 6 bases at V and 2 bases at J; junction bases unmatched: 7. Germline CDR1 MNHEY, CDR2 SMNVEV (reference sequence). CDR3 protein: CASSDREQTYEQYF. The CDR3 bases are TGTGCCAGCAGCGACAGGGAACAAACCTACGAGCAGTACTTC.